The TCR beta chain described here comes from a study of cytomegalovirus exposure and HLA in healthy donors. Whole-study context: HLA-typed donors were the source of about 85 million unique TCRs held in an early data release.

V was clipped by 3 bases and J by 1 base, with 13 bases between them. CDR3 length equals 15 residues. CDR1 is KGHSH and CDR2 is LQKENI in the germline V gene. Study-level results: In a later analysis, HLA-associated beta chains showed higher expansion and lower generation probabilities than comparable chains. Cytomegalovirus status was reportedly diagnosed by the classifier with high sensitivity and specificity.

Concerning this clone: Its target is unknown.

Use of 60 Vbeta and 13 Jbeta primers characterized the PCR. The table came from immunoSEQ multiplex PCR; TCRdb's copy has only in-frame clones and leaves some out. In the table there are 150,000 to 200,000 clones, just under 80% of which are singletons. V is TRBV18 and J is TRBJ2-7; D possibly corresponds to TRBD2 (5 bases). The sequence came from a woman aged 45-60 years in good health and CMV-seropositive. The sample was PBMCs. CDR3 in DNA: TGTGCCAGCTCACCTCGTGGCCGCGGGTCCTACGAGCAGTACTTC. Translating gives CASSPRGRGSYEQYF.